A selection of T cell receptor beta chains follows, all from one sample in a study of T cell repertoires in cytomegalovirus infection. TCRdb re-analysed the reads in MiXCR, keeping a single row per CDR3 protein. The sample has fewer than 250,000 distinct CDR3 sequences, 22% seen once; the top ten hold roughly 18%. Sequencing was done on a sample of CD8+ T cells from PBMCs. The receptors come from a human donor in good health (CMV status not recorded). Some clones in this sample may be carry-over from other donors' samples. CDR3s include the opening cysteine and the closing phenylalanine or tryptophan. The D gene is left open where the match is weak. The size of a clone is reported for some rows only, either as once, few or many, or as a class for expanded clones.

d_call | j_call | clone_size | v_call | cdr3_aa | cdr3_nt
- | TRBJ2-3 | - | TRBV10-2 | CASSAANLVDTQYF | TGCGCCAGCAGTGCTGCGAACCTCGTAGATACGCAGTATTTT
TRBD1 | TRBJ2-1 | - | TRBV29-1 | CSVEGFVGQIPNEQFF | TGCAGCGTTGAAGGGTTTGTGGGACAGATCCCTAATGAGCAGTTCTTC
TRBD1 | TRBJ2-7 | few | TRBV5-5 | CASSRGQGVAPYEQYF | TGTGCCAGCAGCCGGGGACAGGGGGTTGCACCCTACGAGCAGTACTTC
- | TRBJ2-5 | - | TRBV5-4 | CASSSTFGDGETQYF | TGTGCCAGCAGCTCGACCTTTGGGGATGGAGAGACCCAGTACTTC
- | TRBJ2-7 | - | TRBV15 | CATSGGPNYEQYF | TGTGCCACCAGCGGGGGACCAAACTACGAGCAGTACTTC
- | TRBJ2-7 | many | TRBV7-6 | CASSLESGGKDEQYF | TGTGCCAGCAGCTTAGAGTCAGGGGGGAAGGACGAGCAGTACTTC
- | TRBJ2-2 | - | TRBV7-4 | CASSLGEGVRELFF | TGTGCCAGCAGCTTAGGCGAGGGAGTCCGGGAGCTGTTTTTT
TRBD2 | TRBJ2-7 | few | TRBV27 | CASSFSAGTRFYEQYF | TGTGCCAGCAGTTTCTCCGCCGGGACTAGGTTTTACGAGCAGTACTTC
- | TRBJ2-7 | few | TRBV6-5 | CASSYPGGGTYEQYF | TGTGCCAGCAGTTACCCAGGGGGGGGAACCTACGAGCAGTACTTC
- | TRBJ2-7 | many | TRBV7-9 | CASSAELSYEQYF | TGTGCCAGCAGCGCGGAGCTCTCCTACGAGCAGTACTTC
TRBD1 | TRBJ1-5 | few | TRBV19 | CAVYDPGQGARGNQPQHF | TGTGCCGTCTATGACCCGGGACAGGGGGCGCGGGGCAATCAGCCCCAGCATTTT
TRBD1 | TRBJ2-5 | few | TRBV12-3/TRBV12-4 | CASSQFLNSGTGGAVMETQYF | TGTGCCAGCAGCCAGTTTTTAAATTCCGGGACAGGGGGCGCCGTCATGGAGACCCAGTACTTC
- | TRBJ2-7 | few | TRBV7-9 | CASSKAYEQYF | TGTGCCAGCAGCAAGGCCTACGAGCAGTACTTC
- | TRBJ2-5 | few | TRBV2 | CASKSGQETQYF | TGTGCCAGCAAGTCGGGACAAGAGACCCAGTACTTC
- | TRBJ2-7 | many | TRBV29-1 | CSVELGTGDGQYF | TGCAGCGTTGAACTTGGGACTGGGGACGGGCAGTACTTC
- | TRBJ2-6 | - | TRBV9 | CASSVTLLSGANVLTF | TGTGCCAGCAGCGTTACACTACTATCTGGGGCCAACGTCCTGACTTTC
- | TRBJ2-3 | few | TRBV7-9 | CASSLGGQPTSTDTQYF | TGTGCCAGCAGCTTAGGAGGACAGCCGACTAGCACAGATACGCAGTATTTT
- | TRBJ1-6 | few | TRBV7-3 | CASSVGPNSPLHF | TGTGCCAGCAGCGTAGGCCCCAATTCACCCCTCCACTTT
TRBD1 | TRBJ2-1 | - | TRBV18 | CASSPGQGIHNEQFF | TGTGCCAGCTCACCGGGACAGGGGATTCACAATGAGCAGTTCTTC
- | TRBJ1-2 | - | TRBV10-3 | CAISESGDSANYGYTF | TGTGCCATCAGTGAGTCGGGCGACAGCGCTAACTATGGCTACACCTTC
- | TRBJ2-7 | - | TRBV19 | CASSIPDSYEQYF | TGTGCCAGTAGTATCCCCGACAGCTACGAGCAGTACTTC
TRBD1 | TRBJ1-4 | - | TRBV7-2 | CASSLFLTGGGKLFF | TGTGCCAGCAGCCTATTCCTAACAGGGGGTGGAAAACTGTTTTTT
- | TRBJ2-1 | few | TRBV7-9 | CASSGDDEQFF | TGTGCCAGCAGCGGTGACGATGAGCAGTTCTTC
TRBD2 | TRBJ2-7 | few | TRBV6-5 | CASSYTSGGYEQYF | TGTGCCAGCAGTTATACTAGCGGGGGCTACGAGCAGTACTTC
- | TRBJ1-4 | - | TRBV7-9 | CASSSWDWGDEKLFF | TGTGCCAGCAGCTCGTGGGACTGGGGTGATGAAAAACTGTTTTTT
- | TRBJ2-1 | - | TRBV5-6 | CASSLDVTGVYNEQFF | TGTGCCAGCAGCTTGGATGTGACAGGCGTATACAATGAGCAGTTCTTC